This TCR beta chain was captured by sequencing in a study of blood T cell repertoires in COVID-19. Overall study context: Samples of COVID-19 (acute and convalescent) were obtained from the United States, Italy and Spain. Sample material is recorded as cDNA or gDNA derived from T cells, B-cell-depleted T cells, or PBMCs.

This clone came up a few times. In the original processing: By means of reference gene primer amplification, nucleated cell counts were estimated. Assay used: immunoSEQ multiplex PCR; TCRdb lists only in-frame clones, some missing. The DNA gave D and trimming, while V, J and clone size come from that table. The sample holds tens of thousands of clones, 90% to 95% seen once. Trimming stripped 2 bases from V and 4 bases from J, with 10 bases between. CDR1 is SGHKS, CDR2 YYEKEE, per germline (reference sequence). The CDR3 length is 14 residues. The chain employs TRBV5-5 and TRBJ1-5; unclear D gene. Source material: peripheral blood. The origin of this receptor is a woman aged 45 to 65 in a cohort sampled during active COVID-19. Written as DNA, the CDR3 is TGTGCCAGCAGCTTTTTCCCAGAAAATCAGCCCCAGCATTTT. The encoded protein is CASSFFPENQPQHF.